A single count supports the clone carrying this TCR beta chain. Germline CDR1 is SGHTA and CDR2 is FQGNSA. The CDR3 contains 16 residues. Trimming removed 3 bases from V and 8 bases from J; junction bases left unmatched: 10. This sample was taken from a study of T cell responses to AZD1222 COVID-19 vaccine. Using immunoSEQ multiplex PCR, the repertoire was profiled, and TCRdb retains in-frame clones only, with some absent. The sample includes 90,000 to 150,000 clones, roughly 90% of them seen just once. This sample comprised peripheral blood, obtained on day 0 of AZD1222 vaccination. J is TRBJ1-4 and V is TRBV7-2, with 9 nucleotides matching TRBD1. This TCR was recovered from an adult in good health. CDR3 DNA: TGTGCCAGCAGCTTTAACCGGGACAGGGTAAACGAAAAACTGTTTTTT. Translated: CASSFNRDRVNEKLFF.